Included here is one T cell receptor (beta chain) sequence, with context. Its specificity is unknown. The CDR3 has 18 amino acids. The germline gives CDR1 LNHDA, CDR2 SQIVND (reference sequence). V lost 3 bases to trimming and J lost 4 bases; unmatched junction nucleotides: 12. The source of the sample is a study of cytomegalovirus exposure and HLA in healthy donors. On the study more broadly: The early release's HLA-typed donors yielded roughly 85 million unique TCRs. The study's findings and limits: Later work showed greater clonal expansion in HLA-associated TCR beta chains than in equally common others. CMV serostatus alone was available as immune exposure information.

This PCR relied on a set of 60 Vbeta primers and 13 Jbeta primers. Assay: immunoSEQ multiplex PCR; the TCRdb copy retains only in-frame clones and omits some. The table records roughly 180,000 clones, roughly three quarters of them present only once. What was sequenced was PBMCs. The source of this sequence is a woman aged 25-40 years in good health and CMV-seropositive. The chain uses TRBV19 and TRBJ1-6; 7 bases agree with TRBD1. CDR3: CASSIHRQGPWYNSPLHF. The CDR3 nucleotides read TGTGCCAGTAGTATCCACCGACAGGGCCCATGGTATAATTCACCCCTCCACTTT. Using reference TRBV19 and TRBJ1-6 for the parts outside the CDR3, the full variable domain is DGGITQSPKYLFRKEGQNVTLSCEQNLNHDAMYWYRQDPGQGLRLIYYSQIVNDFQKGDIAEGYSVSREKKESFPLTVTSAQKNPTAFYLCASSIHRQGPWYNSPLHFGNGTRLTVT.